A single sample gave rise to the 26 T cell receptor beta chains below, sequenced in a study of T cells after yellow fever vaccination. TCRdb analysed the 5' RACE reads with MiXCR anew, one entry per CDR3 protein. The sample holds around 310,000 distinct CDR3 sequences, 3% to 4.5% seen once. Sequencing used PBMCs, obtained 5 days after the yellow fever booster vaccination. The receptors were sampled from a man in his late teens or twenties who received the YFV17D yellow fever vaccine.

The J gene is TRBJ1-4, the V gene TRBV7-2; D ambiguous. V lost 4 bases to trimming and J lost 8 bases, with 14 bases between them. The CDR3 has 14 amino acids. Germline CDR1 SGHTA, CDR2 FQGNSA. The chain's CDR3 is CASSSAGGWEKLFF. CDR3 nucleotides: TGTGCCAGCAGCTCCGCGGGTGGATGGGAAAAACTGTTTTTT.

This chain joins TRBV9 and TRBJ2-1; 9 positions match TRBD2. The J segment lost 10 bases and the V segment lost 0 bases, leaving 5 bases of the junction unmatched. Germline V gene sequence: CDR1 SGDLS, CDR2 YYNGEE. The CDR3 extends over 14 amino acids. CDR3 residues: CASSVDGGGAEQFF. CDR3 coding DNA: TGTGCCAGCAGCGTAGATGGCGGGGGGGCCGAGCAGTTCTTC.

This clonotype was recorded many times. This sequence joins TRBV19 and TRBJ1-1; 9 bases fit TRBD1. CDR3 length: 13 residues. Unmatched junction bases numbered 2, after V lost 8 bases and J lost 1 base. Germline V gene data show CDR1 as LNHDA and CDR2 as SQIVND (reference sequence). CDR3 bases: TGTGCCAGTGGACAGGGGAGGAACACTGAAGCTTTCTTT. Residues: CASGQGRNTEAFF.

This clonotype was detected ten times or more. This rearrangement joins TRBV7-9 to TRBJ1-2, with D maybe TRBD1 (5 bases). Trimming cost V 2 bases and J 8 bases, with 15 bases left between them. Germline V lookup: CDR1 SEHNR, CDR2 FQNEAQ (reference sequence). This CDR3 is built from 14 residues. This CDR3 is CASSLPSGVGGYTF. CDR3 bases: TGTGCCAGCAGCTTACCCTCGGGGGTAGGGGGCTACACCTTC.

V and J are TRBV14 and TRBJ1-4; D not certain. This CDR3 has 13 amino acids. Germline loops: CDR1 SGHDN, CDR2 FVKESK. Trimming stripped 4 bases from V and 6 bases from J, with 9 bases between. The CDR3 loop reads CASSLYTDEKLFF. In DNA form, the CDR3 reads TGTGCCAGCAGCCTTTACACGGATGAAAAACTGTTTTTT.

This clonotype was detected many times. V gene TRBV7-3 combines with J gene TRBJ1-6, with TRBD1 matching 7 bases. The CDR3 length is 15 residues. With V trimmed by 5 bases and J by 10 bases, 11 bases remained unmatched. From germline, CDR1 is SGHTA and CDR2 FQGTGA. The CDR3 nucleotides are TGTGCCAGCAGCCCCTCGACAGGGACCGGCTCACCCCTCCACTTT. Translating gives CASSPSTGTGSPLHF.

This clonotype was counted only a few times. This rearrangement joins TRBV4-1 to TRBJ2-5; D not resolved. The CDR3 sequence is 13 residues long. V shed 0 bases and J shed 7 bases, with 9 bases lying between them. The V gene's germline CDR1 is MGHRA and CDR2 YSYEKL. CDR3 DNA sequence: TGCGCCAGCAGCCAAGATATGGGCAGGACCCAGTACTTC. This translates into CASSQDMGRTQYF.

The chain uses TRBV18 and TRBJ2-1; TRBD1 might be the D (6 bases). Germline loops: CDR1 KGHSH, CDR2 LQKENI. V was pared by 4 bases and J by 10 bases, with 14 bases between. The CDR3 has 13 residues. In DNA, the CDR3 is TGTGCCAGCTCACAGGGGGACCAGGGCGAGCAGTTCTTC. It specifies CASSQGDQGEQFF.

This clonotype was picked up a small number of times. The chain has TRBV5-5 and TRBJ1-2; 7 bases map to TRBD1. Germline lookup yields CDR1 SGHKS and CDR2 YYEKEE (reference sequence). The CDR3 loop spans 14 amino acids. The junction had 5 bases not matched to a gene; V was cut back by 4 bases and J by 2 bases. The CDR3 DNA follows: TGTGCCAGCAGCGTGGGACAGACCAACTATGGCTACACCTTC. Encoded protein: CASSVGQTNYGYTF.

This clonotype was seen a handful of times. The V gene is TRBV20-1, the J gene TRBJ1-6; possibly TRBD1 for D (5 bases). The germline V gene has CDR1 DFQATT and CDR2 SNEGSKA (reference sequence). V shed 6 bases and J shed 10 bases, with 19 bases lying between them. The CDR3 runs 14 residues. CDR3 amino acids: CSARVTSGESPLHF. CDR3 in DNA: TGCAGTGCCAGGGTTACCTCGGGGGAATCACCCCTCCACTTT.

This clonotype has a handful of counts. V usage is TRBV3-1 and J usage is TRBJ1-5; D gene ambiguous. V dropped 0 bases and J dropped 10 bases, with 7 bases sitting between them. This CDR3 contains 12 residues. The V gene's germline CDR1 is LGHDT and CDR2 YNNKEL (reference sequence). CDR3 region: CASSQDLGPQHF. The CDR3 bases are TGTGCCAGCAGCCAAGATTTGGGACCCCAGCATTTT.

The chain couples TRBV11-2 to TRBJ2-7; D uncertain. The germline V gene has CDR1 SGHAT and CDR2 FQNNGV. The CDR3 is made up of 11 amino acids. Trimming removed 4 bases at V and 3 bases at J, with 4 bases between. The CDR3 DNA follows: TGTGCCAGCAGCTGGGACTACGAGCAGTACTTC. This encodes CASSWDYEQYF. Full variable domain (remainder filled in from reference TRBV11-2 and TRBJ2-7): EAGVAQSPRYKIIEKRQSVAFWCNPISGHATLYWYQQILGQGPKLLIQFQNNGVVDDSQLPKDRFSAERLKGVDSTLKIQPAKLEDSAVYLCASSWDYEQYFGPGTRLTVT.

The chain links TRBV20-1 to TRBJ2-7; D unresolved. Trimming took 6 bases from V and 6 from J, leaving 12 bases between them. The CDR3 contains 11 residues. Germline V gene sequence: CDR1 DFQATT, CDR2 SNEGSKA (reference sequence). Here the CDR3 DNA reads TGCAGTGCCCGAAACGGGTTCGAGCAGTACTTC. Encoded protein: CSARNGFEQYF.

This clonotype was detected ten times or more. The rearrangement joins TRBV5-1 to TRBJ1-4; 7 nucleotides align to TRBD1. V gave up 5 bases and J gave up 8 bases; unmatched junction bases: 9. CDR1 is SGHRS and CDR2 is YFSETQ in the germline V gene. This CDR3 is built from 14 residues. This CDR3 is CASSSRQGGEKLFF. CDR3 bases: TGCGCCAGCAGTTCCAGACAGGGAGGAGAAAAACTGTTTTTT. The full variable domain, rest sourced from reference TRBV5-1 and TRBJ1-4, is KAGVTQTPRYLIKTRGQQVTLSCSPISGHRSVSWYQQTPGQGLQFLFEYFSETQRNKGNFPGRFSGRQFSNSRSEMNVSTLELGDSALYLCASSSRQGGEKLFFGSGTQLSVL.

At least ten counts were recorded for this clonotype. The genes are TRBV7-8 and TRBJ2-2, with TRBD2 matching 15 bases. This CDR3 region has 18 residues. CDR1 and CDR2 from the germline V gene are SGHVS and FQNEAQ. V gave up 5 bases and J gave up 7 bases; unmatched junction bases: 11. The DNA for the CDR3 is TGTGCCAGCAGCATTTTCGGGACTAGCGGGGGGAGTAGCGGGGAGCTGTTTTTT. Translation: CASSIFGTSGGSSGELFF.

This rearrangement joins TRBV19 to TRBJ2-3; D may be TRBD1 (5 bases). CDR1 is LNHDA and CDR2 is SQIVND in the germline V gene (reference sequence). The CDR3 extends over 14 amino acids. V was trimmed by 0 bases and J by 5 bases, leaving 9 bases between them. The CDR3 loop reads CASSIDRVGDTQYF. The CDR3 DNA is TGTGCCAGTAGTATAGACAGGGTGGGAGATACGCAGTATTTT.

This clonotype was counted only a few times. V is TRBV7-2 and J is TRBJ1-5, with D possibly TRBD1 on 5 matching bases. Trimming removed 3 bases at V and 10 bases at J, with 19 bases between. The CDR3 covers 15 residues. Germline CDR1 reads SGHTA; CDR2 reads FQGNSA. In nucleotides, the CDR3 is TGTGCCAGCAGCTTTAAAGCCGACAGACTAATTCCCCAGCATTTT. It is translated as CASSFKADRLIPQHF.

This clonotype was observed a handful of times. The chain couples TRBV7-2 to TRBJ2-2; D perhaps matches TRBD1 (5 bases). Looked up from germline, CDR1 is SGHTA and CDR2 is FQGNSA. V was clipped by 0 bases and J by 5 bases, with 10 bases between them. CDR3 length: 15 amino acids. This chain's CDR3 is CASSLAGAFTGELFF. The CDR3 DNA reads TGTGCCAGCAGCTTAGCAGGGGCTTTTACCGGGGAGCTGTTTTTT.

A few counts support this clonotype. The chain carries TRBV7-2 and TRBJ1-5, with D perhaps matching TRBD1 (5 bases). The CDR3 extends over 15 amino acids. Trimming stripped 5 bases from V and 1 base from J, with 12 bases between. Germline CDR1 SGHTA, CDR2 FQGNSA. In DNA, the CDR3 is TGTGCCAGCAGCACCGCTTGGGGCAGCAATCAGCCCCAGCATTTT. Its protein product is CASSTAWGSNQPQHF.

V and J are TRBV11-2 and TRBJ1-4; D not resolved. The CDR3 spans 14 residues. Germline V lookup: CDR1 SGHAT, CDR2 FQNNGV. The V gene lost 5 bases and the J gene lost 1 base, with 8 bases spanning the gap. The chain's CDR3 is CASSIGLTNEKLFF. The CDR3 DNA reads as TGTGCCAGCAGCATCGGGTTAACTAATGAAAAACTGTTTTTT.

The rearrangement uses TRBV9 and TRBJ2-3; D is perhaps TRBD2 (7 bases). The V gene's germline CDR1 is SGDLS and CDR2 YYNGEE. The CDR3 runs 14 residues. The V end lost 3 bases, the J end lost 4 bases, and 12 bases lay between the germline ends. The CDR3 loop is CASSGEGDSDTQYF. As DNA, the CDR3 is TGTGCCAGCAGCGGGGAGGGGGACTCAGATACGCAGTATTTT.

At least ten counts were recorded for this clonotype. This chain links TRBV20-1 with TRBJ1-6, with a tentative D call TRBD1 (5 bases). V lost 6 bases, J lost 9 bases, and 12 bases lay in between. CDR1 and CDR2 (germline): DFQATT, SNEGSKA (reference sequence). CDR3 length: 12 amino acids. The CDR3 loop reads CSAVDSASPLHF. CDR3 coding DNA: TGCAGTGCCGTAGACAGTGCTTCACCCCTCCACTTT.

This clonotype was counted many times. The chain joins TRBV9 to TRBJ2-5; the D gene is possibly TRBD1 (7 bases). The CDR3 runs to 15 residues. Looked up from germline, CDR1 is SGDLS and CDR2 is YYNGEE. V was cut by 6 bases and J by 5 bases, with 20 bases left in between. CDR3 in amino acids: CASNRRGLHPETQYF. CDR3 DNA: TGTGCCAGCAACAGGAGGGGGCTTCACCCGGAGACCCAGTACTTC.

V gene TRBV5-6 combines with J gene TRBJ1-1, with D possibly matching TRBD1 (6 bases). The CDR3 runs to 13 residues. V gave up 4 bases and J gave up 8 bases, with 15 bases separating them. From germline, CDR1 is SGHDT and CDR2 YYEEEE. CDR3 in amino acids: CASSQIGGIEAFF. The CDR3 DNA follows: TGTGCCAGCAGCCAAATAGGGGGGATCGAAGCTTTCTTT.

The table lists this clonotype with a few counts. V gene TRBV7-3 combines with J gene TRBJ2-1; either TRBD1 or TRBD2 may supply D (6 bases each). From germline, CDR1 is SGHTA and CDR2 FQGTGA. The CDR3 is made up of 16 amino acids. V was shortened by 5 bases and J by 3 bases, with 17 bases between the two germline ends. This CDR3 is CASSHSAGGDYNEQFF. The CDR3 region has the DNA TGTGCCAGCAGCCACTCCGCCGGGGGCGACTACAATGAGCAGTTCTTC. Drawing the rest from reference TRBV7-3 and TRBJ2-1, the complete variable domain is GAGVSQTPSNKVTEKGKYVELRCDPISGHTALYWYRQSLGQGPEFLIYFQGTGAADDSGLPNDRFFAVRPEGSVSTLKIQRTERGDSAVYLCASSHSAGGDYNEQFFGPGTRLTVL.

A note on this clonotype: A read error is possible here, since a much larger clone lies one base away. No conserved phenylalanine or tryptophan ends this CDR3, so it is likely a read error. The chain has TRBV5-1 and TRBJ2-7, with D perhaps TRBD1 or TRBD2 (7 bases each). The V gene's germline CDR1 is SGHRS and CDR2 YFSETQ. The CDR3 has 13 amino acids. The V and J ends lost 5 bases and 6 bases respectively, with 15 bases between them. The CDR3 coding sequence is TGCGCCAGCAGTTGGGACAGCGGGGCCGAGCAGTACTTA. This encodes CASSWDSGAEQYL.